The 13 T cell receptor beta chains below were found in one sample sequenced in a study of T cell responses to AZD1222 COVID-19 vaccine. Libraries were prepared by immunoSEQ multiplex PCR; TCRdb keeps only in-frame clonotypes and omits some of them. The sample includes 20,000 to 25,000 clones, about nine tenths seen only once; the top ten take 30% to 40%. This material consisted of peripheral blood, taken 28 days after the second AZD1222 dose. These receptors were obtained from an adult who received the AZD1222 COVID-19 vaccine.

The chain is built from TRBV7-2 and TRBJ1-6; D uncertain. The CDR3 is 15 amino acids. Trimming removed 7 bases from V and 4 bases from J, with 14 bases in between. CDR1 SGHTA and CDR2 FQGNSA come from the germline V gene. DNA of the CDR3: TGTGCCAGCACCCCTCCGCGCGGTTATAATTCACCCCTCCACTTT. Amino acids: CASTPPRGYNSPLHF.

The rearrangement links TRBV12-3 or TRBV12-4 to TRBJ1-4, with D unresolved. V lost 3 bases and J 6 bases, leaving 8 bases between the germline ends. This CDR3 is built from 13 residues. The CDR3 protein is CASSFRVHEKLFF. The CDR3 DNA follows: TGTGCCAGCAGTTTCAGAGTTCATGAAAAACTGTTTTTT.

V usage is TRBV6-2 or TRBV6-3 and J usage is TRBJ2-7; D may be TRBD1 (5 bases). CDR1 MNHEY and CDR2 SVGEGT come from the germline V gene. The V end lost 4 bases, the J end lost 4 bases, and 14 bases lay between the germline ends. The CDR3 runs 14 residues. In DNA form, the CDR3 reads TGTGCCAGCAGTTCGAGACAGTTCGGGTACGAGCAGTACTTC. Amino acids: CASSSRQFGYEQYF.

There are a few counts of this clone. The chain is built from TRBV13 and TRBJ2-7; no clear D. Trimming shortened V by 5 bases and J by 5 bases, and 13 bases separated the two germline ends. CDR3 length: 13 amino acids. The V gene's germline CDR1 is PRHDT and CDR2 FYEKMQ (reference sequence). DNA for the CDR3: TGTGCCAGCAGCCTTCGGGTTGGGAACGAGCAGTACTTC. Translated: CASSLRVGNEQYF.

The chain carries TRBV19 and TRBJ2-3; 11 bases fit TRBD2. There are 17 residues in the CDR3. Germline V gene lookup returns CDR1 LNHDA and CDR2 SQIVND (reference sequence). V gave up 9 bases and J gave up 1 base; unmatched junction bases: 12. The CDR3: CARGSGNSGRGTDTQYF. CDR3 DNA sequence: TGTGCCAGGGGTAGCGGAAATAGCGGGAGGGGCACAGATACGCAGTATTTT.

The V and J genes are TRBV4-2 and TRBJ2-3; D ambiguous. Between the trimmed V and J ends, which lost 1 base and 3 bases, there was a span of 5 bases. CDR1 and CDR2 (germline): LGHNA, YNFKEQ. The CDR3 contains 13 residues. CDR3 protein: CASSQGQTDTQYF. CDR3 DNA: TGTGCCAGCAGCCAAGGGCAAACAGATACGCAGTATTTT.

The chain links TRBV6-5 to TRBJ2-5; 9 bases fit TRBD1. CDR3 length: 14 amino acids. Germline values: CDR1 MNHEY, CDR2 SVGAGI. V lost 2 bases and J lost 2; bases outside the gene matches: 0. CDR3 loop: CASSYDRGQETQYF. The DNA of the CDR3 is TGTGCCAGCAGTTACGACAGGGGGCAAGAGACCCAGTACTTC.

The chain couples TRBV7-2 to TRBJ2-7; 7 nucleotides line up with TRBD1. The CDR3 spans 13 residues. V shed 4 bases, J shed 5 bases, and the junction held 5 bases outside the gene matches. The V gene's germline CDR1 is SGHTA and CDR2 FQGNSA. CDR3 in amino acids: CASSSDRDHEQYF. The CDR3 nucleotides are TGTGCCAGCAGCTCCGACAGGGACCACGAGCAGTACTTC.

This sequence joins TRBV28 and TRBJ1-1, with D possibly matching TRBD1 (6 bases). Germline CDR1 reads MDHEN; CDR2 reads SYDVKM. Trimming removed 1 base from V and 0 bases from J, with 12 bases in between. The CDR3 loop spans 16 amino acids. CDR3 protein: CASSLSGGRMNTEAFF. The CDR3 coding sequence is TGTGCCAGCAGTTTATCTGGGGGGCGGATGAACACTGAAGCTTTCTTT.

This clone came up a few times. The chain employs TRBV28 and TRBJ1-5, with 9 bases fitting TRBD1. V lost 3 bases, J lost 7 bases, and 7 bases stayed unmatched. CDR1 and CDR2 (germline): MDHEN, SYDVKM. The CDR3 has 15 amino acids. The CDR3 DNA is TGTGCCAGCAGTTTTAACAGGGGGCGCGGGCAGCCCCAGCATTTT. This encodes CASSFNRGRGQPQHF.

The gene calls are TRBV24-1 and TRBJ2-5; D remains ambiguous. Germline V lookup: CDR1 KGHDR, CDR2 SFDVKD. Trimming removed 6 bases from V and 1 base from J, with 5 bases in between. The CDR3 length is 12 residues. This chain's CDR3 is CATSSIQETQYF. The CDR3 DNA is TGTGCCACCAGTAGTATCCAAGAGACCCAGTACTTC.

By sample share, this clone is large. The CDR3 bases are TGTGCCAGCAGCCAAGAGGGAGACTATCTCTACGAGCAGTACTTC. Translated: CASSQEGDYLYEQYF. V gene TRBV4-2 combines with J gene TRBJ2-7; D is perhaps TRBD2 (5 bases). Trimming took off 0 bases at V and 3 bases at J, with 12 bases between the two ends. Germline V gene data show CDR1 as LGHNA and CDR2 as YNFKEQ. The CDR3 length is 15 residues.

This chain joins TRBV29-1 and TRBJ2-3, with TRBD2 matching over 14 bases. Unmatched junction bases numbered 11, after V lost 3 bases and J lost 3 bases. This CDR3 is built from 18 residues. Germline V gene data show CDR1 as SQVTM and CDR2 as ANQGSEA. The CDR3: CSVETSGRALGRTDTQYF. The CDR3 DNA reads as TGCAGCGTTGAGACTAGCGGGAGGGCCCTCGGAAGGACAGATACGCAGTATTTT.